This paragraph covers one T cell receptor beta chain sequence. Germline V gene data show CDR1 as SNHLY and CDR2 as FYNNEI. V gave up 5 bases and J gave up 4 bases; unmatched junction bases: 10. There are 15 residues in the CDR3. The method was immunoSEQ multiplex PCR; TCRdb's version includes in-frame clones alone and lacks a portion of them. The sample has about 15,000 clones; around 87% are singletons. These data are taken from a study of control samples from healthy donors and cancer patients. This sequence joins TRBV2 and TRBJ1-2; 7 nucleotides align to TRBD1. The sequence came from a woman aged 70-85 years with colorectal cancer. Sequencing was done on a sample of PBMCs. The CDR3 bases are TGTGCCAGCAGTACCTCCGACAGGGCCCCCTATGGCTACACCTTC. Encoded protein: CASSTSDRAPYGYTF.